This TCR beta chain derives from a study of CD8+ T cells in alopecia areata. This clone was recorded once. Reverse transcribed after extraction, RNA yielded cDNA as the sequencing template. Repertoires were generated with immunoSEQ multiplex PCR, while TCRdb's copy carries only in-frame clones and drops some. The sample lists a few hundred thousand clones, 60% seen once, with about 0.9% in the top ten. V lost 5 bases, J lost 2 bases, and 20 bases lay in between. Germline CDR1 and CDR2: SGDLS and YYNGEE. The CDR3 covers 16 residues. The treatment denotes: oral pan-JAK inhibitor, 5-10 mg twice daily. The sample here was CD4+ T cells sorted from blood, taken around week 54, from a patient treated with tofacitinib. The chain uses TRBV9 and TRBJ2-7, with D uncertain. This TCR was recovered from a human donor with alopecia areata. The CDR3 loop is CASSEVVHPTAYEQYF. CDR3 bases: TGTGCCAGCAGTGAGGTGGTACACCCGACGGCCTACGAGCAGTACTTC.